The 15 T cell receptor beta chains listed next were all sequenced from one sample in a study of T-cell reconstitution after alpha-beta-depleted transplantation in children. Unique molecular identifiers were incorporated during preparation of the TCRbeta library. TCRdb re-derived calls from the PCR reads in MiXCR, one entry per CDR3 protein. The sample comprises some 460,000 distinct CDR3 sequences, under 20% of which are singletons, and 25% to 30% rests with the top ten. The sample was PBMCs, mostly from graft donor cells, taken 360 days after TCRalphabeta/CD19-depleted stem cell transplant. The receptor set was obtained from a boy under two years old who had a stem cell transplant for Wiskott-Aldrich syndrome, so the T cells may come from the graft donor.

This clonotype was found a few times. The chain couples TRBV19 to TRBJ2-5, with D possibly being TRBD2 (5 bases). V was pared by 4 bases and J by 1 base, with 10 bases between. The CDR3 loop spans 14 amino acids. The germline V gene has CDR1 LNHDA and CDR2 SQIVND (reference sequence). The CDR3 DNA follows: TGTGCCAGTAGTAGGACTCTCCTCCAAGAGACCCAGTACTTC. This gives the protein CASSRTLLQETQYF.

This CDR3 is CASSYGGRSNSPLHF. CDR3 sequence (DNA): TGTGCCAGCAGTTACGGGGGACGCTCGAATTCACCCCTCCACTTT. The rearrangement links TRBV6-5 to TRBJ1-6; TRBD1 is a possible D gene (5 bases). The CDR3 contains 15 residues. Germline CDR1 is MNHEY and CDR2 is SVGAGI. V was cut by 2 bases and J by 7 bases, with 12 bases left in between.

The V call is TRBV11-3, the J call TRBJ2-1; D is undetermined. V lost 3 bases and J lost 9, with 9 bases in between. The germline V gene encodes CDR1 SGHNT and CDR2 YENEEA. The CDR3 runs 12 residues. The CDR3 loop is CASSFVLSEQFF. The CDR3, as DNA: TGTGCCAGCAGCTTTGTGCTTAGTGAGCAGTTCTTC.

V usage is TRBV2 and J usage is TRBJ2-3, with D possibly matching TRBD1 (6 bases). Germline values: CDR1 SNHLY, CDR2 FYNNEI. V was shortened by 4 bases and J by 0 bases, with 11 bases between the two germline ends. The CDR3 spans 15 residues. CDR3 nucleotides: TGTGCCAGCAGTGCTGTAAGGGGGAGCACAGATACGCAGTATTTT. Amino acids: CASSAVRGSTDTQYF.

This clonotype was observed a handful of times. The chain couples TRBV10-3 to TRBJ2-3, with 7 bases that match TRBD1. Germline CDR1 ENHRY, CDR2 SYGVKD. The CDR3 spans 14 residues. J gave up 6 bases and V 8 bases, and 11 bases lay outside the gene matches. The CDR3 DNA sequence: TGTGCCATCTCACACGGACAGGATTTGGATACGCAGTATTTT. Protein product: CAISHGQDLDTQYF.

In this sample, this clonotype turned up a few times. The chain uses TRBV3-1 and TRBJ2-1, with 10 bases matching TRBD1. V trimming: 4 bases; J trimming: 7 bases; junction bases outside the gene matches: 7. Germline CDR1 LGHDT, CDR2 YNNKEL (reference sequence). The CDR3 is 15 amino acids. For the CDR3, the DNA is TGTGCCAGCAGCCCCGGACAGGGGGGGACTAATGAGCAGTTCTTC. Translation gives CASSPGQGGTNEQFF.

The V call is TRBV7-2, the J call TRBJ2-1, with TRBD2 as a possible D gene (5 bases). The CDR3 contains 11 residues. Germline CDR1 is SGHTA and CDR2 is FQGNSA. With 2 bases removed from V and 13 bases from J, the gap between germline ends came to 9 bases. The CDR3 is CASSLSGAQFF. In DNA, the CDR3 is TGTGCCAGCAGCTTAAGCGGAGCCCAGTTCTTC. Full variable domain (remainder filled in from reference TRBV7-2 and TRBJ2-1): GAGVSQSPSNKVTEKGKDVELRCDPISGHTALYWYRQSLGQGLEFLIYFQGNSAPDKSGLPSDRFSAERTGGSVSTLTIQRTQQEDSAVYLCASSLSGAQFFGPGTRLTVL.

The V call is TRBV7-9, the J call TRBJ2-7; D could derive from TRBD1 or TRBD2 (5 bases each). V lost 5 bases to trimming and J lost 0 bases, with 14 bases between them. Germline V lookup: CDR1 SEHNR, CDR2 FQNEAQ (reference sequence). The length of the CDR3 is 15 residues. The CDR3 spells CASSRGLLISYEQYF. In DNA form, the CDR3 reads TGTGCCAGCAGCCGGGGCCTCCTTATCTCCTACGAGCAGTACTTC.

The gene calls are TRBV5-1 and TRBJ2-5, with 8 positions matching TRBD1. Germline V gene sequence: CDR1 SGHRS, CDR2 YFSETQ. Trimming removed 7 bases from V and 4 bases from J; junction bases left unmatched: 9. The CDR3 consists of 14 residues. CDR3 residues: CASYRDRNRETQYF. The CDR3, as DNA: TGCGCCAGCTACCGGGACAGGAATCGAGAGACCCAGTACTTC.

The V gene is TRBV24-1, the J gene TRBJ2-3, with D unresolved. V lost 2 bases to trimming and J lost 0 bases, with 11 bases between them. CDR3 size: 16 residues. From germline, CDR1 is KGHDR and CDR2 SFDVKD. The CDR3 DNA sequence: TGTGCCACCAGTGATTCGGACGCAAAGAGCACAGATACGCAGTATTTT. It yields the protein CATSDSDAKSTDTQYF.

V gene TRBV7-2 combines with J gene TRBJ2-7; TRBD2 is a possible D gene (6 bases). The CDR3 has 15 residues. Germline CDR1 is SGHTA and CDR2 is FQGNSA. V was shortened by 2 bases and J by 4 bases, with 15 bases between the two germline ends. The chain's CDR3 is CASSLSFGRPYEQYF. DNA for the CDR3: TGTGCCAGCAGCTTATCCTTCGGGAGACCTTACGAGCAGTACTTC.

A few counts support this clonotype. The V gene is TRBV6-2 or TRBV6-3, the J gene TRBJ2-1; the D is unclear. The CDR3 runs 14 residues. Germline CDR1 is MNHEY and CDR2 is SVGEGT. The V end lost 2 bases, the J end lost 7 bases, and 12 bases lay between the germline ends. In DNA, the CDR3 is TGTGCCAGCAGTTACCCGGACCGAAGGAATGAGCAGTTCTTC. Translating it yields CASSYPDRRNEQFF.

The V gene is TRBV4-1, the J gene TRBJ2-5; 8 bases are shared with TRBD1. This CDR3 has 14 amino acids. From germline, CDR1 is MGHRA and CDR2 YSYEKL. V shed 4 bases and J 5 bases; nucleotides not matched to a gene: 6. The DNA of the CDR3 is TGCGCCAGCAGCCTTCGGACAGGGATGGAGACCCAGTACTTC. Protein: CASSLRTGMETQYF.

The chain combines TRBV6-6 with TRBJ1-2; the D is unclear. This CDR3 spans 13 amino acids. Trimming pared 2 bases from V and 7 bases from J, leaving 11 bases between. Germline lookup yields CDR1 MNHNY and CDR2 SVGAGI (reference sequence). CDR3 nucleotide sequence: TGTGCCAGCAGTTACCAAGACCTGAGTGGCTACACCTTC. Encoded protein: CASSYQDLSGYTF.

This chain connects TRBV20-1 to TRBJ2-7, with 9 bases lining up with TRBD1. The germline V gene encodes CDR1 DFQATT and CDR2 SNEGSKA (reference sequence). The CDR3 contains 13 residues. Trimming removed 4 bases from V and 3 bases from J; junction bases left unmatched: 4. CDR3: CSATGTGNYEQYF. CDR3 nucleotide sequence: TGCAGTGCTACCGGGACAGGGAACTACGAGCAGTACTTC.